A single sample is the source of the 31 T cell receptor beta chains below, sequenced in a study of blood T cell repertoires in COVID-19. Clones were sequenced by immunoSEQ multiplex PCR, and TCRdb holds only the in-frame ones, with some missing. This table holds tens of thousands of clones, 75% to 95% found once. Sequenced input: peripheral blood. These receptors all come from a man over 45 with acute or convalescent COVID-19.

This chain connects TRBV5-1 to TRBJ2-4; no definite D call. Deletions cut 4 bases from V and 0 bases from J, with 11 bases between. Looked up from germline, CDR1 is SGHRS and CDR2 is YFSETQ. This CDR3 region has 15 residues. The CDR3 coding sequence is TGCGCCAGCAGCCCCGAGACGGGAGCCAAAAACATTCAGTACTTC. It is translated as CASSPETGAKNIQYF.

The chain has TRBV6-6 and TRBJ1-5; D uncertain. This CDR3 has 14 residues. CDR1 MNHNY and CDR2 SVGAGI come from the germline V gene (reference sequence). V lost 2 bases and J lost 10, with 15 bases in between. In nucleotides, the CDR3 is TGTGCCAGCAGTTACCCGGAGATGGCAGTACCCCAGCATTTT. Its protein is CASSYPEMAVPQHF.

This clone has just one count. V gene TRBV6-5 combines with J gene TRBJ1-5; 7 nucleotides align to TRBD1. The V and J ends lost 0 bases and 7 bases, in that order; junction bases with no gene match: 9. This CDR3 has 16 residues. The germline gives CDR1 MNHEY, CDR2 SVGAGI. The CDR3 DNA follows: TGTGCCAGCAGTTACTCGCGACAGGGTAAGGAACAGCCCCAGCATTTT. It yields the protein CASSYSRQGKEQPQHF.

The chain couples TRBV12-5 to TRBJ2-5; 12 bases fit TRBD1. V dropped 3 bases and J dropped 5; count of bases not matched to a gene: 4. Per the germline V gene, CDR1 is LGHNT and CDR2 is FRNRAP. This CDR3 region has 15 residues. The CDR3 loop reads CASGLGTGGLETQYF. The CDR3 DNA is TGTGCTAGTGGTTTAGGGACAGGGGGCTTGGAGACCCAGTACTTC.

CDR3 sequence reads: CATSDPPLETQYF. The CDR3 coding sequence is TGTGCCACCAGTGATCCCCCATTGGAGACCCAGTACTTC. The J gene is TRBJ2-5, the V gene TRBV24-1; D is ambiguous. The V gene's germline CDR1 is KGHDR and CDR2 SFDVKD. This CDR3 spans 13 amino acids. Trimming took off 3 bases at V and 5 bases at J, with 9 bases between the two ends.

The V and J genes are TRBV18 and TRBJ1-3; TRBD1 aligns across 7 bases. The germline CDR1 and CDR2 sequences are KGHSH and LQKENI. This CDR3 is built from 15 residues. Trimming took 2 bases from V and 5 from J; bases not matched to a gene: 6. DNA for the CDR3: TGTGCCAGCTCACCATCGTGGGACAGTCGAAACACCATATATTTT. This encodes CASSPSWDSRNTIYF.

The V call is TRBV4-1, the J call TRBJ2-7, with 7 bases fitting TRBD1. Germline CDR1 is MGHRA and CDR2 is YSYEKL. The CDR3 is 13 amino acids. V shed 5 bases, J shed 6 bases, and the junction held 7 bases outside the gene matches. In DNA, the CDR3 is TGCGCCAGCAGCATTAGAACAGGGGTCGAGCAGTACTTC. Its translation is CASSIRTGVEQYF.

This chain links TRBV2 with TRBJ1-5, with TRBD1 matching over 9 bases. Looked up from germline, CDR1 is SNHLY and CDR2 is FYNNEI. V lost 1 base and J lost 5; bases outside the gene matches: 3. This CDR3 contains 15 residues. The CDR3 loop reads CASSEGGTGHQPQHF. In DNA, the CDR3 is TGTGCCAGCAGTGAAGGAGGGACAGGGCATCAGCCCCAGCATTTT.

The chain is built from TRBV21-1 and TRBJ2-1; TRBD1 is the table's D call and was not checked against the DNA. TRBV21-1 is a pseudogene segment. This CDR3 contains 17 residues. The CDR3 here is CASSKVRGTGRYNEQFF. As DNA, the CDR3 is TGTGCCAGCAGCAAAGTCCGCGGGACAGGGAGATACAATGAGCAGTTCTTC.

The rearrangement joins TRBV6-5 to TRBJ1-1, with D possibly matching TRBD1 (5 bases). Trimming removed 0 bases from V and 6 bases from J, with 8 bases in between. CDR3 length: 13 amino acids. The germline V gene has CDR1 MNHEY and CDR2 SVGAGI. In DNA form, the CDR3 reads TGTGCCAGCAGTTACTCGATGGGGCCTGAAGCTTTCTTT. It translates to CASSYSMGPEAFF.

The rearrangement uses TRBV20-1 and TRBJ2-3; D might be TRBD2 (5 bases). This CDR3 region has 11 residues. Trimming took off 4 bases at V and 4 bases at J, with 6 bases between the two ends. In germline, CDR1 is DFQATT, CDR2 SNEGSKA (reference sequence). The chain's CDR3 is CSANGADTQYF. The CDR3 DNA reads TGCAGTGCTAACGGGGCAGATACGCAGTATTTT.

The rearrangement joins TRBV2 to TRBJ1-2; D perhaps matches TRBD1 (6 bases). Deletions cut 5 bases from V and 3 bases from J, with 7 bases between. In germline, CDR1 is SNHLY, CDR2 FYNNEI. The CDR3 spans 12 residues. CDR3 sequence (DNA): TGTGCCAGCAGTCGACAGGACTATGGCTACACCTTC. Its protein product is CASSRQDYGYTF. The variable domain in full, with the rest retrieved from reference TRBV2 and TRBJ1-2, is EPEVTQTPSHQVTQMGQEVILRCVPISNHLYFYWYRQILGQKVEFLVSFYNNEISEKSEIFDDQFSVERPDGSNFTLKIRSTKLEDSAMYFCASSRQDYGYTFGSGTRLTVV.

As for this clone: In the same sample, other DNA sequences code for this CDR3. This chain uses TRBV5-1 with TRBJ1-3; 7 positions match TRBD1. V was clipped by 0 bases and J by 4 bases; unmatched bases: 1. Germline V lookup: CDR1 SGHRS, CDR2 YFSETQ. The CDR3 totals 14 residues. DNA for the CDR3: TGCGCCAGCAGCTTGGGGACAGGAGGAAACACCATATATTTT. Translated: CASSLGTGGNTIYF.

This chain connects TRBV4-2 to TRBJ2-3; 7 bases are shared with TRBD2. Per germline, CDR1 LGHNA and CDR2 YNFKEQ. This CDR3 has 16 amino acids. V shed 0 bases and J 2 bases; nucleotides not matched to a gene: 5. CDR3 in amino acids: CASSQEVRENTDTQYF. The CDR3 DNA reads TGTGCCAGCAGCCAAGAGGTGCGGGAGAACACAGATACGCAGTATTTT.

The V gene is TRBV13, the J gene TRBJ2-7; 7 nucleotides agree with TRBD2. The CDR3 totals 16 residues. Germline V lookup: CDR1 PRHDT, CDR2 FYEKMQ (reference sequence). The ends lost 7 bases at V and 3 bases at J; junction bases unmatched: 15. The CDR3 DNA reads TGTGCCAGCATCAGAACGAGGGCAGGGACTATCTACGAGCAGTACTTC. The encoded protein is CASIRTRAGTIYEQYF.

This chain connects TRBV5-4 to TRBJ2-7, with 12 bases identical to TRBD1. V shed 0 bases and J 6 bases; nucleotides not matched to a gene: 4. Germline CDR1 is SGHNT and CDR2 is YYREEE (reference sequence). The CDR3 has 15 amino acids. CDR3 nucleotides: TGTGCCAGCAGCTTGGGGGGACAGGGGGCCAGCGAGCAGTACTTC. Residues: CASSLGGQGASEQYF.

In this sample, this clone turned up once. This chain links TRBV20-1 with TRBJ2-2; 7 nucleotides align to TRBD2. Trimming cost V 3 bases and J 2 bases; bases outside gene matches: 21. Germline V CDR1 and CDR2: DFQATT, SNEGSKA (reference sequence). This CDR3 comprises 20 residues. This CDR3 reads CSASRSVGPSRDYNTGELFF. CDR3 DNA: TGCAGTGCTAGTCGTTCGGTGGGGCCTAGTCGGGACTATAACACCGGGGAGCTGTTTTTT.

The genes are TRBV18 and TRBJ2-2; 8 positions match TRBD1. From germline, CDR1 is KGHSH and CDR2 LQKENI. Losses at the gene ends were 2 bases for V and 6 bases for J; bases not matched to a gene: 5. The CDR3 contains 15 residues. CDR3 amino acids: CASSPATGVAGELFF. In DNA, the CDR3 is TGTGCCAGCTCACCAGCGACAGGGGTGGCCGGGGAGCTGTTTTTT.

V is TRBV3-1 (or the pseudogene TRBV3-2) and J is TRBJ2-3; tentatively, D is TRBD2 (6 bases). The CDR3 spans 19 residues. The germline V gene has CDR1 LGHDT and CDR2 YNNKEL (reference sequence). The ends were cut back, 0 bases at V and 2 bases at J, with 21 bases in the middle. The CDR3 sequence is CASSQDPVRGLEFTDTQYF. In DNA, the CDR3 is TGTGCCAGCAGCCAAGATCCGGTGAGGGGACTGGAATTCACAGATACGCAGTATTTT.

The chain employs TRBV6-5 and TRBJ2-7; a possible D gene is TRBD1 (6 bases). The V gene lost 0 bases and the J gene lost 11 bases, with 17 bases spanning the gap. Germline CDR1 is MNHEY and CDR2 is SVGAGI. This CDR3 spans 14 amino acids. The CDR3 reads CASSYSRPHREEYF. In nucleotides, the CDR3 is TGTGCCAGCAGTTACTCGCGGCCTCACAGGGAAGAGTACTTC.

The chain is built from TRBV19 and TRBJ1-6; TRBD1 matches 7 bases. Trimming at V came to 3 bases and at J to 6 bases, leaving 5 bases not matched to a gene. The V gene's germline CDR1 is LNHDA and CDR2 SQIVND (reference sequence). This CDR3 contains 15 residues. CDR3 sequence reads: CASSIGDRVNSPLHF. For the CDR3, the DNA is TGTGCCAGTAGTATCGGTGACAGGGTTAATTCACCCCTCCACTTT.

The CDR3 sequence: CASRLAGGRNEQFF. The CDR3 nucleotides read TGTGCCAGTAGGCTAGCGGGGGGGCGTAATGAGCAGTTCTTC. The rearrangement links TRBV19 to TRBJ2-1; 12 nucleotides agree with TRBD2. Germline loops: CDR1 LNHDA, CDR2 SQIVND (reference sequence). J lost 7 bases, V lost 6 bases, and 4 bases had no gene match. The CDR3 contains 14 residues.

The rearrangement links TRBV6-2 or TRBV6-3 to TRBJ1-4, with D maybe TRBD1 (5 bases). This CDR3 comprises 16 residues. V lost 2 bases to trimming and J lost 1 base, with 11 bases between them. The V gene's germline CDR1 is MNHEY and CDR2 SVGEGT. The CDR3 sequence is CASSYGAGRTNEKLFF. CDR3 sequence (DNA): TGTGCCAGCAGTTACGGGGCAGGCAGAACTAATGAAAAACTGTTTTTT.

The chain employs TRBV6-5 and TRBJ2-5; possibly TRBD2 for D (7 bases). Germline CDR1 is MNHEY and CDR2 is SVGAGI. V was pared by 6 bases and J by 4 bases, with 15 bases between. CDR3 length equals 14 residues. CDR3 region: CASSPRGPGETQYF. The CDR3 DNA reads TGTGCCAGCAGCCCGCGGGGGCCGGGAGAGACCCAGTACTTC.

This chain connects TRBV4-2 to TRBJ2-1; 11 bases line up with TRBD2. This CDR3 has 16 amino acids. Trimming removed 1 base from V and 7 bases from J; junction bases left unmatched: 6. In germline, CDR1 is LGHNA, CDR2 YNFKEQ. In nucleotides, the CDR3 is TGTGCCAGCAGCCAAGCCGGGACTAGCGGATCTAATGAGCAGTTCTTC. Translated: CASSQAGTSGSNEQFF.

The DNA of the CDR3 is TGTGCCAGCAGCTCGACAGGGATGAACACTGAAGCTTTCTTT. Protein product: CASSSTGMNTEAFF. This chain uses TRBV3-1 (or the pseudogene TRBV3-2) with TRBJ1-1; 7 nucleotides agree with TRBD1. The CDR3 contains 14 residues. V was pared by 5 bases and J by 0 bases, with 3 bases of the junction left unmatched. Germline CDR1 and CDR2: LGHDT and YNNKEL (reference sequence).

This clone was picked up one time. This chain uses TRBV6-1 with TRBJ2-3; D is possibly TRBD2 (5 bases). In germline, CDR1 is MNHNS, CDR2 SASEGT. V lost 1 base and J 2 bases, leaving 10 bases between the germline ends. The length of the CDR3 is 15 residues. The CDR3 protein is CASSEGSLATDTQYF. DNA for the CDR3: TGTGCCAGCAGTGAAGGGAGCCTAGCCACAGATACGCAGTATTTT.

The gene calls are TRBV7-3 and TRBJ1-1; TRBD1 agrees at 8 bases. V was clipped by 3 bases and J by 4 bases; unmatched bases: 4. This CDR3 region has 14 residues. Per the germline V gene, CDR1 is SGHTA and CDR2 is FQGTGA. The CDR3 DNA sequence: TGTGCCAGCAGCTTGGACAGGGTGTCCACTGAAGCTTTCTTT. Its translation: CASSLDRVSTEAFF.

The chain links TRBV24-1 to TRBJ2-2; D is uncertain. V was cut by 3 bases and J by 7 bases, with 14 bases left in between. Germline V lookup: CDR1 KGHDR, CDR2 SFDVKD. This CDR3 has 15 residues. CDR3 nucleotides: TGTGCCACCAGTGATCCTACACTGCCGGGCGGGGAGCTGTTTTTT. Translating it yields CATSDPTLPGGELFF.

This chain connects TRBV9 to TRBJ1-1; TRBD1 might be the D (5 bases). The CDR3 runs 16 residues. The germline CDR1 and CDR2 sequences are SGDLS and YYNGEE. Trimming left V 5 bases short and J 11 bases short, with 28 bases between. In nucleotides, the CDR3 is TGTGCCAGCAGTGCAACCCGTGGCAGGCCGGACACGGGTGCTTTCTTT. It yields the protein CASSATRGRPDTGAFF.

V gene TRBV5-5 combines with J gene TRBJ2-2; tentatively, D is TRBD2 (5 bases). Germline CDR1 is SGHKS and CDR2 is YYEKEE (reference sequence). This CDR3 is 17 amino acids long. Trimming removed 3 bases at V and 0 bases at J, with 15 bases between. The CDR3 sequence: CASSSRVRGANTGELFF. The CDR3 nucleotides read TGTGCCAGCAGCTCTCGAGTTCGGGGTGCGAACACCGGGGAGCTGTTTTTT.